This T cell receptor (beta chain) was documented in a study of cytomegalovirus exposure and HLA in healthy donors. CDR3 size: 14 residues. The germline V gene encodes CDR1 SGHRS and CDR2 YFSETQ. Trimming pared 1 base from V and 0 bases from J, leaving 7 bases between. Study-level findings and limits: In vitro experiments confirmed that a few CMV-associated chains were specific for CMV antigens. Most observed TCR sequences were rare, whereas some public TCRs were detected in many donors.

Clones were read by immunoSEQ multiplex PCR, and TCRdb kept only the in-frame ones, dropping some. The sample lists about 280,000 clones, 80% to 90% seen once, with 1% in the top ten. Worth noting for this clone: The target antigen is unknown.

The clonotype was recovered from a woman aged 18-35 years in good health and CMV-seronegative. Sequencing input: PBMCs. This rearrangement joins TRBV5-1 to TRBJ1-1; unclear D gene. Here the CDR3 DNA reads TGCGCCAGCAGCTTGCTCGGGATGAACACTGAAGCTTTCTTT. It is translated as CASSLLGMNTEAFF. Filled out from reference TRBV5-1 and TRBJ1-1, the complete variable domain reads KAGVTQTPRYLIKTRGQQVTLSCSPISGHRSVSWYQQTPGQGLQFLFEYFSETQRNKGNFPGRFSGRQFSNSRSEMNVSTLELGDSALYLCASSLLGMNTEAFFGQGTRLTVV.